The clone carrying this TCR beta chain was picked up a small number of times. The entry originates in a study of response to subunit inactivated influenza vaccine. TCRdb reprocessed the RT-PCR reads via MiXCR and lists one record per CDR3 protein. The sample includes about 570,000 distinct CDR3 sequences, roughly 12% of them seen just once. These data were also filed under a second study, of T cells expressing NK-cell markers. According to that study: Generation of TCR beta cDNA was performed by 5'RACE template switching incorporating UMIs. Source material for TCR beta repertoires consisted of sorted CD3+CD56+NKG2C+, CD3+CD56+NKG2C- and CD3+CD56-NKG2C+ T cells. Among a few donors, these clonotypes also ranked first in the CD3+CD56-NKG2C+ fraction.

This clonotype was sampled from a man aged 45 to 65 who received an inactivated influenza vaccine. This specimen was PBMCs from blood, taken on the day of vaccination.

CDR3 residues: CASSQGGLAGQYF. Written as DNA, the CDR3 is TGTGCCAGCAGCCAAGGGGGACTAGCGGGGCAGTACTTC. V gene TRBV14 combines with J gene TRBJ2-7, with 12 nucleotides matching TRBD2. Germline-derived CDR1 and CDR2 are SGHDN and FVKESK. Trimming at V came to 1 base and at J to 9 bases, leaving 1 base not matched to a gene. This CDR3 is 13 amino acids long.